This T cell receptor (beta chain) was recovered during a study of glioma-infiltrating T cells after dendritic cell vaccination. Time point reported: after dendritic cell vaccination, including at tumor progression/relapse. Measured with immunoSEQ multiplex PCR; TCRdb has only the in-frame clones, and not every one. The profile covers over 65,000 clones, with approximately 81% appearing a single time and 8.5% taken by the ten largest. Trimming left V 0 bases short and J 5 bases short, with 10 bases between. This CDR3 has 14 residues. Germline CDR1 SGHVS, CDR2 FQNEAQ. The genes are TRBV7-8 and TRBJ1-1; possibly TRBD1 for D (5 bases). The material was blood, obtained after dendritic cell vaccination. The sequence derives from a human donor with glioblastoma. CDR3: CASSLAPRGTEAFF. CDR3 sequence (DNA): TGTGCCAGCAGCTTAGCGCCGCGGGGGACTGAAGCTTTCTTT.